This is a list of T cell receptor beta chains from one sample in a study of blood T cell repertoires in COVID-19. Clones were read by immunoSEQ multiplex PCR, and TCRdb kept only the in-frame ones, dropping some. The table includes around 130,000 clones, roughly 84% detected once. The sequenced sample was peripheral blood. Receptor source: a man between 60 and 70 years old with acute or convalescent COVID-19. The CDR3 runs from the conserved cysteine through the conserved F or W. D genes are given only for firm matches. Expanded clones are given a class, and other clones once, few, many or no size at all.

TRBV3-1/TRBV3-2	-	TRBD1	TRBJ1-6	CASSQLPGQGNSPLHF	TGTGCCAGCAGCCAATTGCCAGGACAGGGGAATTCACCCCTCCACTTT
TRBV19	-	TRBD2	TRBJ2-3	CASSMDGTSGSSRTDTQYF	TGTGCCAGTAGTATGGATGGGACTAGCGGCTCGAGTAGGACAGATACGCAGTATTTT
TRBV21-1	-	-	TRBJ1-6	CASSTGAISYNSPLHF	TGTGCCAGCAGCACAGGGGCTATCTCCTATAATTCACCCCTCCACTTT
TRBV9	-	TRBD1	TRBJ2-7	CASSVGGQHYEQYF	TGTGCCAGCAGCGTAGGGGGACAGCACTACGAGCAGTACTTC
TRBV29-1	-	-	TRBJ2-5	CSVILVTETQYF	TGCAGCGTCATACTAGTTACGGAGACCCAGTACTTC
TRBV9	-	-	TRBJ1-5	CASSVGEGGNQPQHF	TGTGCCAGCAGCGTAGGTGAGGGAGGCAATCAGCCCCAGCATTTT
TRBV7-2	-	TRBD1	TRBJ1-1	CASSLGRGHSTEAFF	TGTGCCAGCAGCTTAGGAAGGGGGCATAGCACTGAAGCTTTCTTT
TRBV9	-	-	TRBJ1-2	CASSADSVYGYTF	TGTGCCAGCAGCGCGGACAGTGTCTATGGCTACACCTTC
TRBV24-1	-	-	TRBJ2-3	CATSIVGGTQYF	TGTGCCACCAGTATAGTAGGAGGTACGCAGTATTTT
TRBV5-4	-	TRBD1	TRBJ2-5	CASSFDRGEWETQYF	TGTGCCAGCAGCTTCGACAGGGGGGAGTGGGAGACCCAGTACTTC
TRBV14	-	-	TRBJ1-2	CASSQGFVCTF	TGTGCCAGCAGCCAAGGTTTCGTTTGCACCTTC
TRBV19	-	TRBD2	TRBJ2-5	CASSIANGGWETQYF	TGTGCCAGTAGTATAGCAAACGGGGGGTGGGAGACCCAGTACTTC
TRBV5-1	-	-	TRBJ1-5	CASSLTGLDNQPQHF	TGCGCCAGCAGCTTGACAGGGCTGGATAATCAGCCCCAGCATTTT
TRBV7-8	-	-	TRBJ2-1	CAAGDSVYNEQFF	TGTGCCGCAGGGGATTCGGTCTACAATGAGCAGTTCTTC
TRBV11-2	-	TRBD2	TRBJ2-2	CASSFRTSGGAGELFF	TGTGCCAGCAGCTTCCGGACTAGCGGGGGGGCCGGGGAGCTGTTTTTT
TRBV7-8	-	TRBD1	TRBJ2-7	CASSPQGANTYEQYF	TGTGCCAGCAGCCCACAGGGGGCAAACACCTACGAGCAGTACTTC
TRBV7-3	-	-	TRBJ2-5	CASSLFPQGQETQYF	TGTGCCAGCAGCTTATTCCCCCAGGGGCAAGAGACCCAGTACTTC
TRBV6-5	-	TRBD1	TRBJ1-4	CASSPRGVGEKLFF	TGTGCCAGCAGTCCCAGGGGGGTTGGGGAAAAACTGTTTTTT
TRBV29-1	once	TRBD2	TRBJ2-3	CSVEKRGGPDTQYF	TGCAGCGTTGAAAAGCGGGGGGGCCCAGATACGCAGTATTTT
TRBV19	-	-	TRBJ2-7	CASSLQGRIYEQYF	TGTGCCAGTAGTTTACAGGGAAGGATCTACGAGCAGTACTTC
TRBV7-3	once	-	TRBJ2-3	CASSYTPRTDTQYF	TGTGCCAGCAGCTATACACCGCGCACAGATACGCAGTATTTT
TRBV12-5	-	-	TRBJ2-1	CASGLDQGYNEQFF	TGTGCTAGTGGTTTGGATCAGGGCTACAATGAGCAGTTCTTC
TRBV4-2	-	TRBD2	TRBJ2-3	CASSQVGLLAGAWGTDTQYF	TGTGCCAGCAGCCAAGTGGGACTACTAGCGGGAGCATGGGGCACAGATACGCAGTATTTT
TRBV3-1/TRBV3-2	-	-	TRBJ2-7	CASSQDGLAPGWYEQYF	TGTGCCAGCAGCCAAGATGGGCTGGCGCCGGGGTGGTACGAGCAGTACTTC
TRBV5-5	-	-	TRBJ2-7	CASSLGTVEQYF	TGTGCCAGCAGCTTGGGGACAGTCGAGCAGTACTTC
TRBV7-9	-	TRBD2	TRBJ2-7	CASSLILAGSSSEQYF	TGTGCCAGCAGCTTAATTCTAGCGGGAAGTTCAAGTGAGCAGTACTTC
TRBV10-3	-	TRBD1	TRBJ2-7	CAISLGQGEYRKPYEQYF	TGTGCCATCAGCCTTGGACAGGGGGAATACCGTAAACCCTACGAGCAGTACTTC
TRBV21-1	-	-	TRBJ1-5	CASSKVGQGYQPQHF	TGTGCCAGCAGCAAAGTCGGGCAGGGATATCAGCCCCAGCATTTT
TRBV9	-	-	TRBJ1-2	CASSVGGGANDGYTF	TGTGCCAGCAGCGTAGGCGGGGGGGCGAACGATGGCTACACCTTC
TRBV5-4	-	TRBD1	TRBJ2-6	CASSPRQGEGSGANVLTF	TGTGCCAGCAGCCCGCGACAGGGGGAGGGCTCTGGGGCCAACGTCCTGACTTTC
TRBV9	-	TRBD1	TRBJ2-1	CASSLGQISYNEQFF	TGTGCCAGCAGCCTGGGACAGATATCCTACAATGAGCAGTTCTTC
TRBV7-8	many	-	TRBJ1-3	CASSLVPLGGNTIYF	TGTGCCAGCAGCTTAGTCCCACTAGGCGGAAACACCATATATTTT
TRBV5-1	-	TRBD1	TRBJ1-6	CASSLLQTGLRDSPLHF	TGCGCCAGCAGCTTACTACAGACAGGGCTTAGGGATTCACCCCTCCACTTT
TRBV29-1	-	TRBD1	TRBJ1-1	CSGLSGQGSEAFF	TGCAGCGGCCTCTCTGGACAGGGGTCTGAAGCTTTCTTT
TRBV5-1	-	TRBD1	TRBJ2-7	CASSLAGTGLYEQYF	TGCGCCAGCAGCTTGGCCGGGACAGGGCTCTACGAGCAGTACTTC
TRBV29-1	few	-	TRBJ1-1	CSAKNTEAFF	TGCAGCGCCAAGAACACTGAAGCTTTCTTT
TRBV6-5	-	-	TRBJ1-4	CASSYSIPATNEKLFF	TGTGCCAGCAGTTACTCGATCCCAGCAACTAATGAAAAACTGTTTTTT
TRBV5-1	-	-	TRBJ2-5	CASSVTRSETQYF	TGCGCCAGCAGCGTGACACGATCGGAGACCCAGTACTTC
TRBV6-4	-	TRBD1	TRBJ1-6	CASREGQGLDNSPLHF	TGTGCCAGCAGGGAGGGACAGGGGCTGGATAATTCACCCCTCCACTTT
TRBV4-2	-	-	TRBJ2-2	CASSQDYQGANTGELFF	TGTGCCAGCAGCCAAGACTACCAGGGTGCGAACACCGGGGAGCTGTTTTTT
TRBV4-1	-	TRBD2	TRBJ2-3	CASSQVELADSTDTQYF	TGCGCCAGCAGCCAAGTGGAACTAGCGGATAGCACAGATACGCAGTATTTT
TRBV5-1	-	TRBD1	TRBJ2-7	CASKQGAWDEQYF	TGCGCCAGCAAACAGGGGGCCTGGGACGAGCAGTACTTC
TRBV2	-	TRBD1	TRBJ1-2	CASRDRNYGYTF	TGTGCCAGCAGGGACAGGAACTATGGCTACACCTTC
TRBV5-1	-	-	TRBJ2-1	CASSLDAGASYNEQFF	TGCGCCAGCAGCTTGGACGCGGGGGCTTCCTACAATGAGCAGTTCTTC
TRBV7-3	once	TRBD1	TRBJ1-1	CASSATGGEGANTEAFF	TGTGCCAGCAGCGCGACAGGGGGCGAGGGGGCGAACACTGAAGCTTTCTTT
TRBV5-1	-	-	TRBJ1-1	CASSLDAVNTEAFF	TGCGCCAGCAGCTTGGACGCAGTCAACACTGAAGCTTTCTTT
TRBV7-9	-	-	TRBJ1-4	CASSSASPGEKLFF	TGTGCCAGCAGCTCGGCTTCTCCGGGAGAAAAACTGTTTTTT
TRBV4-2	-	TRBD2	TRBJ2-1	CASSQEGTSGYNEQFF	TGTGCCAGCAGCCAAGAGGGGACTAGCGGATACAATGAGCAGTTCTTC
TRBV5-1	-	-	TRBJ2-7	CASSPGGGRYEQYF	TGCGCCAGCAGCCCCGGTGGCGGAAGGTACGAGCAGTACTTC
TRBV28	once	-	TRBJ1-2	CAGSQTLGYGYTF	TGTGCCGGTTCACAGACCCTCGGCTATGGCTACACCTTC
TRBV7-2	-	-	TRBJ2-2	CASSLHSSNTGELFF	TGTGCCAGCAGCTTACACAGCTCGAACACCGGGGAGCTGTTTTTT
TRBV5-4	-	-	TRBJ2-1	CASSLTQGNNEQFF	TGTGCCAGCAGCTTGACACAGGGAAACAATGAGCAGTTCTTC
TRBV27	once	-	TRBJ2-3	CASSFQGRTDTQYF	TGTGCCAGCAGTTTTCAGGGAAGGACAGATACGCAGTATTTT
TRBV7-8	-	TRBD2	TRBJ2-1	CASSLAQLAGFNEQFF	TGTGCCAGCAGCTTAGCGCAGCTAGCGGGATTCAATGAGCAGTTCTTC
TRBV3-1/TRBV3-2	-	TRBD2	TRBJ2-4	CASSPTSGGRNIQYF	TGTGCCAGCAGCCCGACTAGCGGGGGGCGGAACATTCAGTACTTC
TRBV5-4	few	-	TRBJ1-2	CASSLDGDGYTF	TGTGCCAGCAGCTTGGACGGGGATGGCTACACCTTC
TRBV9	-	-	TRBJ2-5	CASSKTGTKETQYF	TGTGCCAGCAGCAAAACCGGGACAAAAGAGACCCAGTACTTC
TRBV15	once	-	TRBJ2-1	CATRNEREGRWNEQFF	TGTGCCACCAGGAATGAGCGTGAGGGCCGATGGAATGAGCAGTTCTTC
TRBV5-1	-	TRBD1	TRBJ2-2	CASVQGADTGELFF	TGCGCCAGCGTACAGGGGGCGGACACCGGGGAGCTGTTTTTT
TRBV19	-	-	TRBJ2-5	CASSISRETQYF	TGTGCCAGTAGCATTAGCAGAGAGACCCAGTACTTC